These T cell receptor beta chains were read from a single sample in a study of CD8 T cells in ankylosing spondylitis. A single record per CDR3 protein comes from TCRdb applying MiXCR to the 5' RACE reads. This sample carries about 280,000 distinct CDR3 sequences, around 19% of them seen once, and the ten largest clones take about 8.2%. Source material: blood, either unsorted or a sorted T cell fraction (not recorded which). The origin of the receptors is a male donor with ankylosing spondylitis or in good health (not recorded which). CDR3s include the opening cysteine and the closing phenylalanine or tryptophan. The D gene is left open where the match is weak. Not all rows give a size; the values are once, few, many and, for expanded clones, a class.

V gene	J gene	clone size	D gene	CDR3 protein
TRBV5-1	TRBJ2-1	-	-	CASSFVTEQQFF
TRBV4-1	TRBJ1-1	few	TRBD1	CASSHPTGADTEAFF
TRBV7-9	TRBJ2-3	-	-	CASSRPGEGTDTQYF
TRBV5-1	TRBJ2-2	-	TRBD1	CASSSDRGPTGELFF
TRBV5-1	TRBJ1-5	-	-	CASSLFPASNQPQHF
TRBV28	TRBJ2-2	few	TRBD1	CASSLGTGGIGELFF
TRBV10-3	TRBJ2-5	-	TRBD2	CATRGRAGEETQYF
TRBV2	TRBJ1-1	-	-	CASSVFGGGTEAFF
TRBV12-3/TRBV12-4	TRBJ2-5	many	-	CASSWTQETQYF
TRBV15	TRBJ2-1	few	TRBD1	CATSRVTSSTGESYNEQFF
TRBV6-8	TRBJ2-5	few	TRBD1	CASNPGQGYETQYF
TRBV7-7	TRBJ2-2	few	-	CASSLGPPITGELFF
TRBV30	TRBJ2-5	few	-	CAAGVTGTQYF
TRBV20-1	TRBJ1-5	-	-	CSASESGTSNQPQHF
TRBV12-3/TRBV12-4	TRBJ2-5	few	TRBD1	CASSPLGQENQETQYF
TRBV10-3	TRBJ2-5	-	TRBD1	CAIMGDRGLKETQYF
TRBV12-3/TRBV12-4	TRBJ2-3	many	-	CASSESTDTQYF
TRBV12-3/TRBV12-4	TRBJ1-2	-	TRBD1	CASSQTQGTYSNLVFTF
TRBV5-1	TRBJ1-1	-	TRBD1	CTSSWDRAKTEAFF
TRBV3-1	TRBJ2-2	-	TRBD2	CASSQKRGGPGELFF
TRBV12-3/TRBV12-4	TRBJ2-3	-	-	CASSPLTPGATDTQYF
TRBV5-4	TRBJ2-2	-	TRBD2	CASSQGLADTGELFF
TRBV5-1	TRBJ2-3	many	-	CASSRKPTDTQYF
TRBV5-6	TRBJ2-3	-	-	CASSLARQSGDTQYF
TRBV5-1	TRBJ2-1	-	-	CASNGGRYENEQFF